This TCR beta chain was sequenced for a study of blood T cell repertoires in COVID-19 (dated by TCRdb to about 2020). Study-level background: Samples covering the acute and convalescent phases of COVID-19 were provided by collaborators in the United States, Italy and Spain. The prospective study material was composed of cDNA or gDNA derived from T cells, B-cell-depleted T cells, or PBMCs. The dataset comprised deeply sampled blood TCRbeta repertoires from subjects exposed to, actively infected with, or recovered from COVID-19. The repertoires were released in a freely available public database intended as a resource for research on the immune response to SARS-CoV-2. Samples came from the ongoing ImmuneRACE study (first 160 participants) plus 1,254 subjects from 6 global collaborators. Nearly every sample came with metadata listing a de-identified subject ID, COVID-19 status, age in years and sex. Where available, HLA class I and class II types were taken from metadata supplied by the sample provider and were not determined by assay-based typing.

With regard to this clone: Its antigen specificity is not known. Base qualities are not provided; no much larger clone lies one nucleotide away.

Findings and caveats that apply to the study as a whole: The amount of clinical and demographic metadata varied by source and participant and was provided uncurated.

The immunoSEQ Assay, a bias-controlled multiplex PCR, was used to amplify TCRbeta CDR3 regions from genomic DNA. On the authors' methods: The number of nucleated cells in each sample was estimated from the amplification of reference gene primers within the assay. To quantify the absolute abundance of each unique TCRbeta CDR3 rearrangement, sequence reads were collapsed and filtered. For each sample, productive Simpson clonality was calculated as the square root of Simpson's diversity index over productive rearrangements. TCRdb stores this immuneACCESS table with in-frame sequences only. Part of the clones is absent; in the studies checked, under half of the shortfall reflects unresolved V genes, and no reason is known for the rest. The D gene and trimming were derived from the DNA, and the V and J assignments and clone size from that table. In all, the sample holds 350,000 to 400,000 clones, and roughly nine tenths of those were seen once. Just over 0.85% of the sample comes from the top ten.

Participants in the prospective study were enrolled through a virtual design, were aged about 18 to 100 years, and lived in some 24 United States geographic areas. In the prospective study, cohorts were assigned on the basis of participant-reported clinical history obtained from a screening survey and a study questionnaire. Exposed participants had been in contact with someone with a PCR-confirmed or clinician-diagnosed COVID-19 case within 2 weeks of study entry. In the prospective study, mobile phlebotomists collected whole blood, serum and a nasopharyngeal or oropharyngeal swab from each participant. Additional blood draws and questionnaires over an approximately 2-month period could optionally be provided by prospective study participants. Blood samples from the prospective study were shipped frozen or at room temperature prior to DNA extraction. Input material: PBMCs or T cells enriched from blood (not recorded which). The source of this sequence is a woman between 35 and 50 years old who had been exposed to COVID-19.

Here the CDR3 is given as CAWSREGRNQPQHF. The nucleotides are TGTGCCTGGAGTAGAGAGGGCCGGAATCAGCCCCAGCATTTT. The chain couples TRBV30 to TRBJ1-5, with the D gene not confidently named. Looking up the germline V gene (reference sequence) yields CDR1 GTSNPN and CDR2 SVGIG. V is shortened by 2 bases, J by 4 bases, and the region joining them spans 12 bases. There are 14 amino acids in the CDR3, from cysteine to phenylalanine inclusive. The sequence is cut down to CDR3 DNA, 42 bases in frame from base 1.